This TCR beta chain was recorded in a study of cytomegalovirus exposure and HLA in healthy donors. A remark on this clone: What it recognizes is unknown.

CDR1 MNHNS and CDR2 SASEGT come from the germline V gene. This CDR3 region has 14 residues. Deletions cut 0 bases from V and 3 bases from J, with 8 bases between. Study-level findings and limits: With DRB1 most and HLA-C fewest, TCR association rates differed between HLA loci in a later analysis. At a 0.05 false discovery rate, a later analysis found some 17,000 TCR beta sequences to be associated with HLA alleles.

Use of 60 Vbeta and 13 Jbeta primers characterized the PCR. Per the study methods: A later analysis tallied 65 million to 85 million unique TCR beta chains, approximately 11 million of them shared. The protocol was immunoSEQ multiplex PCR, while the TCRdb copy is restricted to in-frame clones and leaves out a portion. The V and J calls and clone size were taken over from that table, and D and trimming were inferred from the DNA. Among 110,000 to 150,000 clones, about 64% were seen once, and the ten largest hold 4% to 5.5%. The material sequenced was PBMCs. The chain uses TRBV6-1 and TRBJ1-1; TRBD1 might be the D (5 bases). This TCR derives from a man aged 60-69 years in good health and CMV-seronegative. As DNA, the CDR3 is TGTGCCAGCAGTGAAGCAGGGGAAGACACTGAAGCTTTCTTT. Translated: CASSEAGEDTEAFF.